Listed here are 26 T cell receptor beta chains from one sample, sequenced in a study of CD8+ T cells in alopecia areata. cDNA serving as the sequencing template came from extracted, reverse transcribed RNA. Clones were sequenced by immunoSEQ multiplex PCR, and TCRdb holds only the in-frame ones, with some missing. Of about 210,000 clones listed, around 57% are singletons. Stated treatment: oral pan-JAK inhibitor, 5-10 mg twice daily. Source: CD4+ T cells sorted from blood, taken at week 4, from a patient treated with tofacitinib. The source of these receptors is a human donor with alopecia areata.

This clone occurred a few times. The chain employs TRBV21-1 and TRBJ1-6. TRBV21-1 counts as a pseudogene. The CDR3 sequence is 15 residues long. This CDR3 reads CASSKNALPDSPLHF. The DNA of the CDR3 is TGTGCCAGCAGCAAAAATGCACTGCCCGATTCACCCCTCCACTTT.

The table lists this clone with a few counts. The CDR3 reads CSVAGWGGPSNEQFF. The CDR3 region has the DNA TGCAGCGTGGCGGGGTGGGGGGGCCCCTCCAATGAGCAGTTCTTC. The chain carries TRBV29-1 and TRBJ2-1; a weak D match, TRBD2 (7 bases). V gave up 6 bases and J gave up 6 bases, with 21 bases separating them. Germline V lookup: CDR1 SQVTM, CDR2 ANQGSEA. This CDR3 is built from 15 residues.

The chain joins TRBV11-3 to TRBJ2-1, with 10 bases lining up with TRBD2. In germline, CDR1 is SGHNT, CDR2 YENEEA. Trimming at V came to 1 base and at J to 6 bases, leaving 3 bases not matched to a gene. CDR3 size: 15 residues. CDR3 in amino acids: CASSLGLAGANEQFF. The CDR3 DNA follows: TGTGCCAGCAGCTTAGGTCTAGCGGGGGCCAATGAGCAGTTCTTC.

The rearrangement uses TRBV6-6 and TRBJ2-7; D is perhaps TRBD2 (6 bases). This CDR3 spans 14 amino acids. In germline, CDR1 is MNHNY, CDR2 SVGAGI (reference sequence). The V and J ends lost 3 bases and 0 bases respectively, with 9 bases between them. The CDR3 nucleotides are TGTGCCAGCAGTTATGGGACTGACTCCTACGAGCAGTACTTC. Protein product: CASSYGTDSYEQYF.

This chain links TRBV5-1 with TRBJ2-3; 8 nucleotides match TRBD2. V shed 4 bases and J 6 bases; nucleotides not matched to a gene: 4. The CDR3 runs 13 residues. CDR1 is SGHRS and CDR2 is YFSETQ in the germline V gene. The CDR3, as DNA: TGCGCCAGCAGCGTCGGGGGGGCGGATACGCAGTATTTT. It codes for CASSVGGADTQYF.

CDR3 in DNA: TGCAGCGTTGACGGGGGATACACCGGGGAGCTGTTTTTT. The encoded protein is CSVDGGYTGELFF. The rearrangement joins TRBV29-1 to TRBJ2-2, with D perhaps TRBD2 (6 bases). Germline-derived CDR1 and CDR2 are SQVTM and ANQGSEA. The CDR3 runs 13 residues. V lost 3 bases, J lost 3 bases, and 8 bases lay in between.

As DNA, the CDR3 is TGTGCCAGCAGCCTTGGACCCCGGGTCACAGATACGCAGTATTTT. It specifies CASSLGPRVTDTQYF. This chain uses TRBV14 with TRBJ2-3, with D unclear. The germline V gene has CDR1 SGHDN and CDR2 FVKESK. This CDR3 comprises 15 residues. Trimming removed 4 bases at V and 2 bases at J, with 13 bases between.

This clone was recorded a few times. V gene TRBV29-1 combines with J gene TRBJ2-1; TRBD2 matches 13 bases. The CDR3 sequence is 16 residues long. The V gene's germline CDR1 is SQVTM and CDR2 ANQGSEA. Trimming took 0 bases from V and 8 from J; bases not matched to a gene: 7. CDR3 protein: CSVEDELAGGYDEQFF. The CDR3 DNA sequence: TGCAGCGTTGAAGATGAACTAGCGGGGGGGTACGATGAGCAGTTCTTC.

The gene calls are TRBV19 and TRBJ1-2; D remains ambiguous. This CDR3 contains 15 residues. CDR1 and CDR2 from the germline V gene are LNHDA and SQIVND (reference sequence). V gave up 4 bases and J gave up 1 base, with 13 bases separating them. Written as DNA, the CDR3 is TGTGCCAGTAGTACCCGAAATTACGATAACTATGGCTACACCTTC. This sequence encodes CASSTRNYDNYGYTF.

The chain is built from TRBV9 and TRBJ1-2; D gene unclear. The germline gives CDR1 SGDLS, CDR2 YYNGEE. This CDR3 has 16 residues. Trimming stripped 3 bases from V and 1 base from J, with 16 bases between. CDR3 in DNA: TGTGCCAGCAGCGCCCCGGGTGGAGAATTTAACTATGGCTACACCTTC. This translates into CASSAPGGEFNYGYTF.

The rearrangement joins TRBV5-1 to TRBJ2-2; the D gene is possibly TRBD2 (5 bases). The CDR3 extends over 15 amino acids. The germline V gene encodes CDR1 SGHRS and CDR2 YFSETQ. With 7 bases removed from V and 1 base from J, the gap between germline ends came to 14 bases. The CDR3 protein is CASHRPEGNTGELFF. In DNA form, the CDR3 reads TGCGCCAGCCATCGACCCGAGGGGAACACCGGGGAGCTGTTTTTT.

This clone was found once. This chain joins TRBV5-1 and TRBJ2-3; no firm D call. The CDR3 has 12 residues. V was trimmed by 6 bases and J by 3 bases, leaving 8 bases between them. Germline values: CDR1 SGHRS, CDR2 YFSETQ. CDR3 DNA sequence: TGCGCCAGCATGGGGTTGACAGATACGCAGTATTTT. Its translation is CASMGLTDTQYF.

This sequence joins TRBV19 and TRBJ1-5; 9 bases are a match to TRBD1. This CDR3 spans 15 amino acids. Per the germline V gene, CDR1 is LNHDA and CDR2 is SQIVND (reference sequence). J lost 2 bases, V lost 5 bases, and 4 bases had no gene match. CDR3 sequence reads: CASSFRTGGNQPQHF. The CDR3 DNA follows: TGTGCCAGTAGTTTCCGGACAGGGGGCAATCAGCCCCAGCATTTT.

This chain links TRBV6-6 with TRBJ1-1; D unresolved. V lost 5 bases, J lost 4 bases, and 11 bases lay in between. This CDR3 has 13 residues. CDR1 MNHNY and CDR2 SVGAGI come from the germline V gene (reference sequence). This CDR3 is CASSPVSATEAFF. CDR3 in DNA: TGTGCCAGCAGTCCCGTCTCCGCCACTGAAGCTTTCTTT.

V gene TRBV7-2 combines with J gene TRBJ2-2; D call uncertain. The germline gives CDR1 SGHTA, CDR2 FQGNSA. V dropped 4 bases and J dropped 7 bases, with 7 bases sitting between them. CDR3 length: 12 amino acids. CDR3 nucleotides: TGTGCCAGCAGCTCGGTAGGCGGGGAGCTGTTTTTT. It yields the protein CASSSVGGELFF.

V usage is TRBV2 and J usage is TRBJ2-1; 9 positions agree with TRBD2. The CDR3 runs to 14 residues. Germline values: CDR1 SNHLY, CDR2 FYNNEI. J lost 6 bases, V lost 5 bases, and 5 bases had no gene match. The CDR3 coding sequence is TGTGCCAGCAGTCCCATGGGACTAGCCAATGAGCAGTTCTTC. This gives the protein CASSPMGLANEQFF.

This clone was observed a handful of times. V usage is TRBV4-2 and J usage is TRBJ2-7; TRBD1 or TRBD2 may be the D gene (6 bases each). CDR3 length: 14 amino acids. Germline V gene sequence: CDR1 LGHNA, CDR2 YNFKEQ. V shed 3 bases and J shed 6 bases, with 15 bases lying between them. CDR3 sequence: CASSQDRRLGEQYF. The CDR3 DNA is TGTGCCAGCAGCCAGGACAGAAGACTAGGCGAGCAGTACTTC.

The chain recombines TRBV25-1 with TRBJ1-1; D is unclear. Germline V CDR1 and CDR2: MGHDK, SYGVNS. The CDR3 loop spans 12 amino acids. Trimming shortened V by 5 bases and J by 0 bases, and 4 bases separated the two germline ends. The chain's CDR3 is CASSRMNTEAFF. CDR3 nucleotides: TGTGCCAGCAGTAGGATGAACACTGAAGCTTTCTTT.

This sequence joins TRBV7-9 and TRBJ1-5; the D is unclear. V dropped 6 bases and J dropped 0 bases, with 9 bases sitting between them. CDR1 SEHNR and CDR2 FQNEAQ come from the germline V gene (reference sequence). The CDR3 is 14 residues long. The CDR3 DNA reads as TGTGCCAGCAGTCCGACGGATAGCAATCAGCCCCAGCATTTT. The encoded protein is CASSPTDSNQPQHF.

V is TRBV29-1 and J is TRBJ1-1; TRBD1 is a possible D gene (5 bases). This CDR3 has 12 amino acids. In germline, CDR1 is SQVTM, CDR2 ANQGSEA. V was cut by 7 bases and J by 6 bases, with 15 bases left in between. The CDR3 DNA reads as TGCAGCGCCCAAGGGGTTATATCTGAAGCTTTCTTT. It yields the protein CSAQGVISEAFF.

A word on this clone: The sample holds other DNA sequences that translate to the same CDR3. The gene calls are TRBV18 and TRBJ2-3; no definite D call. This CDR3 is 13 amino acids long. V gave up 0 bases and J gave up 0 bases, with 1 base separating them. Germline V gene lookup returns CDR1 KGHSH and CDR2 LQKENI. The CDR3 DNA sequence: TGTGCCAGCTCACCACCTAGCACAGATACGCAGTATTTT. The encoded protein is CASSPPSTDTQYF. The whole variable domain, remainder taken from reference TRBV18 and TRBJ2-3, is NAGVMQNPRHLVRRRGQEARLRCSPMKGHSHVYWYRQLPEEGLKFMVYLQKENIIDESGMPKERFSAEFPKEGPSILRIQQVVRGDSAAYFCASSPPSTDTQYFGPGTRLTVL.

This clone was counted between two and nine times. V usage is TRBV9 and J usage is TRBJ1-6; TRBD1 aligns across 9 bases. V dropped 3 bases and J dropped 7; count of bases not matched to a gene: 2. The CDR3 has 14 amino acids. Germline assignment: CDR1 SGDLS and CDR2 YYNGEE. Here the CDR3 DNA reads TGTGCCAGCAGCGCCGGGACAGGGAATTCACCCCTCCACTTT. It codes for CASSAGTGNSPLHF. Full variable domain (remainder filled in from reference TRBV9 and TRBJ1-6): DSGVTQTPKHLITATGQRVTLRCSPRSGDLSVYWYQQSLDQGLQFLIQYYNGEERAKGNILERFSAQQFPDLHSELNLSSLELGDSALYFCASSAGTGNSPLHFGNGTRLTVT.

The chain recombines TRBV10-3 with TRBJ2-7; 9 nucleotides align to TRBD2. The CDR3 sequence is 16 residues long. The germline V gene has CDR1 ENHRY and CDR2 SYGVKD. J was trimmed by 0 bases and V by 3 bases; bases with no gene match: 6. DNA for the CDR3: TGTGCCATCAGTGACACGACTAGCGGAAGCTCCTACGAGCAGTACTTC. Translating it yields CAISDTTSGSSYEQYF.

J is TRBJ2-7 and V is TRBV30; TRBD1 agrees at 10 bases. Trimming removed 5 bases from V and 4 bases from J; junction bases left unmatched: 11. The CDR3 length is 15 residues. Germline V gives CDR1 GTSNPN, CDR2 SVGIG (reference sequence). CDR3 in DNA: TGTGCCTGGGTCCAAATGGGACAGGGGAGTTACGAGCAGTACTTC. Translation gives CAWVQMGQGSYEQYF.

The CDR3 protein is CASSQVPSGGSYEQYF. CDR3 sequence (DNA): TGCGCCAGCAGCCAAGTCCCTTCGGGGGGATCCTACGAGCAGTACTTC. The J gene is TRBJ2-7, the V gene TRBV4-1, with 7 bases identical to TRBD2. CDR1 is MGHRA and CDR2 is YSYEKL in the germline V gene. V lost 1 base to trimming and J lost 1 base; unmatched junction nucleotides: 7. The CDR3 loop spans 16 amino acids.

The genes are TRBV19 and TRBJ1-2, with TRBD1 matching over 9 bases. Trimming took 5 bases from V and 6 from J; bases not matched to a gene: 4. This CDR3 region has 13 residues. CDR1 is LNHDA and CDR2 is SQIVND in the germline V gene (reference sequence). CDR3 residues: CASSHGQGNGYTF. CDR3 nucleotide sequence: TGTGCCAGTAGTCACGGACAGGGGAATGGCTACACCTTC. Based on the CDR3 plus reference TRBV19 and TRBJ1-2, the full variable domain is DGGITQSPKYLFRKEGQNVTLSCEQNLNHDAMYWYRQDPGQGLRLIYYSQIVNDFQKGDIAEGYSVSREKKESFPLTVTSAQKNPTAFYLCASSHGQGNGYTFGSGTRLTVV.